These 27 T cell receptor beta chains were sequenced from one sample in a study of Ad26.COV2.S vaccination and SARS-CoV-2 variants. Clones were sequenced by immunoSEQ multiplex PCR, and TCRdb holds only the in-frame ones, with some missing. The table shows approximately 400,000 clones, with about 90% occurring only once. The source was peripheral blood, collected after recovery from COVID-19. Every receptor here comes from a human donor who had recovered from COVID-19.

CDR3 bases: TGCAGTGCTAGTCCGGGGTCCTCTGGAAACACCATATATTTT. The encoded protein is CSASPGSSGNTIYF. J is TRBJ1-3 and V is TRBV20-1; D not resolved. V was pared by 3 bases and J by 0 bases, with 9 bases between. The CDR3 spans 14 residues. CDR1 and CDR2 from the germline V gene are DFQATT and SNEGSKA (reference sequence).

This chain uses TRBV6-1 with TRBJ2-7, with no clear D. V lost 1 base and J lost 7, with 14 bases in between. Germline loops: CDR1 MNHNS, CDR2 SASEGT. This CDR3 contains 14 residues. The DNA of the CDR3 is TGTGCCAGCAGTGAAGGCCAGTTGGCGGTTGAGCAGTACTTC. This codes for CASSEGQLAVEQYF.

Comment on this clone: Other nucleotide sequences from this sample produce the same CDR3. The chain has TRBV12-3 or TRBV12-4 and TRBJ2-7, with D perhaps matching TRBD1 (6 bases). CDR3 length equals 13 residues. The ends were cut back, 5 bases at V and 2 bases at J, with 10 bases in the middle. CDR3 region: CASSLTGPYEQYF. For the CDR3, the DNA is TGTGCCAGCAGTCTCACAGGGCCCTACGAGCAGTACTTC.

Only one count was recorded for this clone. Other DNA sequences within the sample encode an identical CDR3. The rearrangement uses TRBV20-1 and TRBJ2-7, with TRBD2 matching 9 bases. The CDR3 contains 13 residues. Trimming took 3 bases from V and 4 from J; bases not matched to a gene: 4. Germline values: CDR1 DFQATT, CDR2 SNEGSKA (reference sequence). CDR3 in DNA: TGCAGTGCTAGTCTAGCGGGGCTGTACGAGCAGTACTTC. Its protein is CSASLAGLYEQYF.

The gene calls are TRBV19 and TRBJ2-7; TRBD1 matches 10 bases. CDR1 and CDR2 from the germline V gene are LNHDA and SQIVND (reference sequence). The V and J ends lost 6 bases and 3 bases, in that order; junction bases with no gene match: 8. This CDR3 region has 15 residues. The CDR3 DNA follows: TGTGCCAGTAGGCCCGGACAGGGGGGGTTCTACGAGCAGTACTTC. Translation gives CASRPGQGGFYEQYF. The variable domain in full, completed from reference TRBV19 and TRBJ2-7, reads DGGITQSPKYLFRKEGQNVTLSCEQNLNHDAMYWYRQDPGQGLRLIYYSQIVNDFQKGDIAEGYSVSREKKESFPLTVTSAQKNPTAFYLCASRPGQGGFYEQYFGPGTRLTVT.

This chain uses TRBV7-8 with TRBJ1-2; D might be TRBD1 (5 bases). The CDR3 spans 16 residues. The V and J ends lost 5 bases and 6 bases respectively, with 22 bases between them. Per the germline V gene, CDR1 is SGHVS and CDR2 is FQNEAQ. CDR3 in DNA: TGTGCCAGCAGCCACCGCAGGGAGGCGGGGTCGGATGGCTACACCTTC. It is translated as CASSHRREAGSDGYTF.

The CDR3 DNA sequence: TGTGCCAGCAGCTTGGGGCCCCTCACCGGGGAGCTGTTTTTT. Translated, it gives CASSLGPLTGELFF. J is TRBJ2-2 and V is TRBV7-6, with D possibly matching TRBD1 (5 bases). The CDR3 runs 14 residues. Trimming took off 3 bases at V and 4 bases at J, with 9 bases between the two ends. Germline assignment: CDR1 SGHVS and CDR2 FNYEAQ.

The CDR3, as DNA: TGTGCCAGCAGTCTACAGGGGCGAGGATCACCCCTCCACTTT. Residues: CASSLQGRGSPLHF. The chain uses TRBV2 and TRBJ1-6, with 7 bases identical to TRBD1. With 5 bases clipped from V and 10 bases from J, the junction kept 8 bases outside the gene matches. CDR1 and CDR2 (germline): SNHLY, FYNNEI. The CDR3 sequence is 14 residues long.

The CDR3 loop reads CASRDRGIIGYTF. For the CDR3, the DNA is TGTGCCAGCAGGGACAGGGGGATTATCGGCTACACCTTC. The chain couples TRBV7-9 to TRBJ1-2; 10 bases map to TRBD1. Germline V gene data show CDR1 as SEHNR and CDR2 as FQNEAQ (reference sequence). Trimming cost V 6 bases and J 8 bases; bases outside gene matches: 6. CDR3 length equals 13 residues.

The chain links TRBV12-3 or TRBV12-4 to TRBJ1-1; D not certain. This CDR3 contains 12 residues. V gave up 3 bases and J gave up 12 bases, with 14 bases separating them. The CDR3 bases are TGTGCCAGCAGTTTTTTTAAGGGAAATACTTTCTTT. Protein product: CASSFFKGNTFF.

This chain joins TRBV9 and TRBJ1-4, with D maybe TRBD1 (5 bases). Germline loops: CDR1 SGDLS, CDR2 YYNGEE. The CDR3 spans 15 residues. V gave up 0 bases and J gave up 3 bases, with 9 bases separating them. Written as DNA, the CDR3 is TGTGCCAGCAGCGTAGGGGGGTCGGCTAATGAAAAACTGTTTTTT. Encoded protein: CASSVGGSANEKLFF.

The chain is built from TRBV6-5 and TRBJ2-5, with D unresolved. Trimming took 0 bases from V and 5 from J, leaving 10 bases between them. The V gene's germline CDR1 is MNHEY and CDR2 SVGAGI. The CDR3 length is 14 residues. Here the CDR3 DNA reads TGTGCCAGCAGTTACTCGCGGACCGCGGAGACCCAGTACTTC. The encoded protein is CASSYSRTAETQYF.

This chain's CDR3 is CASNPSGLGYGYTF. The CDR3 DNA reads TGTGCCAGCAACCCCTCAGGGTTGGGCTATGGCTACACCTTC. The chain carries TRBV6-5 and TRBJ1-2; D is possibly TRBD1 (5 bases). CDR1 is MNHEY and CDR2 is SVGAGI in the germline V gene. CDR3 length: 14 amino acids. V lost 7 bases to trimming and J lost 4 bases, with 16 bases between them.

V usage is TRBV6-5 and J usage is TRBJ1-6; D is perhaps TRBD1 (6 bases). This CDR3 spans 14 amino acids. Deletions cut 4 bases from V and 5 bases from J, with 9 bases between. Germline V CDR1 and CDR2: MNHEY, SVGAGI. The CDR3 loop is CASSSGANNSPLHF. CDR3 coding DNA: TGTGCCAGCAGTTCAGGGGCTAATAATTCACCCCTCCACTTT.

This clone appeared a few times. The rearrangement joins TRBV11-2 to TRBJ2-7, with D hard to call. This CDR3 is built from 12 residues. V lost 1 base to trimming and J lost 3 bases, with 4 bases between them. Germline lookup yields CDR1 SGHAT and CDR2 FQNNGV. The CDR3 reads CASSLGVYEQYF. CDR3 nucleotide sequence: TGTGCCAGCAGCTTAGGTGTCTACGAGCAGTACTTC.

This chain's CDR3 is CSASYRGFDTEAFF. The CDR3 DNA is TGCAGTGCTAGTTATAGGGGTTTCGACACTGAAGCTTTCTTT. The chain has TRBV20-1 and TRBJ1-1; the D gene is possibly TRBD1 (5 bases). V was clipped by 3 bases and J by 3 bases, with 14 bases between them. From germline, CDR1 is DFQATT and CDR2 SNEGSKA (reference sequence). The length of the CDR3 is 14 residues.

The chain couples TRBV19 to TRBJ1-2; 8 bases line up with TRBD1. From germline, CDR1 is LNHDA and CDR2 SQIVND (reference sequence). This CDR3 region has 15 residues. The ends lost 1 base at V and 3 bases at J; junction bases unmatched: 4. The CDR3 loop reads CASSIGTGKDYGYTF. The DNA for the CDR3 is TGTGCCAGTAGTATAGGGACAGGGAAGGACTATGGCTACACCTTC.

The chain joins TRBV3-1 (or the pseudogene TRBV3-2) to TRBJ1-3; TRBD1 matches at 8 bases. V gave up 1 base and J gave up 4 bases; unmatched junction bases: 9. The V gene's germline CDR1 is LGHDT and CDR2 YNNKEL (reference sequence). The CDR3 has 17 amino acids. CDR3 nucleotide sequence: TGTGCCAGCAGCCAAGGCTTTAGGACAGGGCCAGGAAACACCATATATTTT. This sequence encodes CASSQGFRTGPGNTIYF.

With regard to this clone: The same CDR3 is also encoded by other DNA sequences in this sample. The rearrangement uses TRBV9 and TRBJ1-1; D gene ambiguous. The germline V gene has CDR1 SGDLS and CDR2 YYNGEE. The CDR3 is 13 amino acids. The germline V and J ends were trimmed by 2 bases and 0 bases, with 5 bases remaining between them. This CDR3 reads CASSVRMNTEAFF. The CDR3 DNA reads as TGTGCCAGCAGCGTCAGGATGAACACTGAAGCTTTCTTT.

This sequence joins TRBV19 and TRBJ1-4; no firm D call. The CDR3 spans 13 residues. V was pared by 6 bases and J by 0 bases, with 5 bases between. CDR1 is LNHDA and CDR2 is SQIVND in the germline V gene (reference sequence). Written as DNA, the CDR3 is TGTGCCAGTAGGGGAGCAACTAATGAAAAACTGTTTTTT. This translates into CASRGATNEKLFF.

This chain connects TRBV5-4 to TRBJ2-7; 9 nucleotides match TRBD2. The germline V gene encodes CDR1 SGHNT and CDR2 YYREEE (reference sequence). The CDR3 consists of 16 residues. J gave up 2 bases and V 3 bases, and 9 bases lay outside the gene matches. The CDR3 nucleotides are TGTGCCAGCAGCTCCCGGGAGCGGGGGGTGACCTACGAGCAGTACTTC. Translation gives CASSSRERGVTYEQYF. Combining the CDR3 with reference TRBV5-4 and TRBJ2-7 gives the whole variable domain ETGVTQSPTHLIKTRGQQVTLRCSSQSGHNTVSWYQQALGQGPQFIFQYYREEENGRGNFPPRFSGLQFPNYSSELNVNALELDDSALYLCASSSRERGVTYEQYFGPGTRLTVT.

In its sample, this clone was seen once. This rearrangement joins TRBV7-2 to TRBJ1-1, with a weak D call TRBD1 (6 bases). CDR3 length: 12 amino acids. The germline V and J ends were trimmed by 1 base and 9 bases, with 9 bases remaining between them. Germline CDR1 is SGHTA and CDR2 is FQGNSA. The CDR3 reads CASSLVTGQAFF. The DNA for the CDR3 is TGTGCCAGCAGCTTAGTTACAGGGCAAGCTTTCTTT.

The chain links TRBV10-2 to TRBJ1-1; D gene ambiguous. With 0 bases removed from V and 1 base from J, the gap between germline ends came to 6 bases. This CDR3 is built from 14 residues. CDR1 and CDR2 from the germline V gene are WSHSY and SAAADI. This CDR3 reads CASSESGRNTEAFF. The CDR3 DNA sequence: TGCGCCAGCAGTGAGTCAGGTCGGAACACTGAAGCTTTCTTT.

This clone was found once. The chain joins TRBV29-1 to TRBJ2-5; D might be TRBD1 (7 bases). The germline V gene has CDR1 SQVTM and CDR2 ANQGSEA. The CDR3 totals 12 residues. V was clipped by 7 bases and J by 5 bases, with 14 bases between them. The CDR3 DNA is TGCAGCGGAGGACCAGGGGGGGAGACCCAGTACTTC. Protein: CSGGPGGETQYF.

CDR3 DNA: TGTGCCAGCAGCTTTCGACAGACCCAATCACCCCTCCACTTT. This gives the protein CASSFRQTQSPLHF. The chain uses TRBV7-8 and TRBJ1-6; possibly TRBD1 for D (5 bases). Germline V gene sequence: CDR1 SGHVS, CDR2 FQNEAQ. The CDR3 has 14 amino acids. The V gene lost 3 bases and the J gene lost 10 bases, with 13 bases spanning the gap. The variable domain in full, completed from reference TRBV7-8 and TRBJ1-6, reads GAGVSQSPRYKVAKRGQDVALRCDPISGHVSLFWYQQALGQGPEFLTYFQNEAQLDKSGLPSDRFFAERPEGSVSTLKIQRTQQEDSAVYLCASSFRQTQSPLHFGNGTRLTVT.

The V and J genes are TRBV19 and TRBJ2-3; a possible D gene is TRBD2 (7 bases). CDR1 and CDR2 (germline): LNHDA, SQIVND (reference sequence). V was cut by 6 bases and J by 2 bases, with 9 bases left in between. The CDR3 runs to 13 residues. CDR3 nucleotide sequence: TGTGCCAGTAGGGCGGGGGCCACAGATACGCAGTATTTT. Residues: CASRAGATDTQYF.

The CDR3 loop is CASSHETGPYEQYF. CDR3 coding DNA: TGCGCCAGCAGCCATGAGACAGGGCCCTACGAGCAGTACTTC. The V and J genes are TRBV5-1 and TRBJ2-7; 7 nucleotides align to TRBD1. Germline V gives CDR1 SGHRS, CDR2 YFSETQ. Losses at the gene ends were 4 bases for V and 2 bases for J; bases not matched to a gene: 6. The CDR3 runs 14 residues.